The 19 T cell receptor beta chains below come from one sample, sequenced in a study of response to subunit inactivated influenza vaccine listed by TCRdb under 2018. Library construction relied on RT-PCR. The reads were generated on an Illumina HiSeq 2500. Using fastp trimming at Q25 and MiXCR clonotype assembly, TCRdb reanalyzed the public sequencing data and kept in-frame beta chains. Entries are consolidated by CDR3 protein sequence, retaining the most common genes and DNA. The table for this sample lists fewer than 550,000 distinct CDR3 sequences; 25% of them were counted only once. The ten largest make up about 1.9% of the sample. Here the sequenced sample was CD4+ T cells sorted from PBMCs, taken more than 4 days after vaccination. The source is a man aged 50-60 years who received an inactivated influenza vaccine. Donor details come from another sample of the same person, matched by shared clones.

This clonotype showed up many times. This chain uses TRBV11-1 with TRBJ1-6; 8 bases are shared with TRBD1. The length of the CDR3 is 15 residues. Trimming took 2 bases from V and 10 from J; bases not matched to a gene: 7. In germline, CDR1 is SGHAT, CDR2 FQDESV (reference sequence). For the CDR3, the DNA is TGTGCCAGCAGCTTATTACAGGGGGTGAGATCACCCCTCCACTTT. As protein: CASSLLQGVRSPLHF.

The table lists this clonotype with a few counts. The rearrangement joins TRBV12-3 or TRBV12-4 to TRBJ1-5; the match to TRBD1 covers 7 bases. The V segment lost 5 bases and the J segment 0 bases; nucleotides outside the gene matches: 7. The CDR3 is made up of 16 amino acids. Here the CDR3 reads CASSQGVGYSNQPQHF. As DNA, the CDR3 is TGTGCCAGCAGTCAGGGGGTGGGCTATAGCAATCAGCCCCAGCATTTT.

This clonotype was counted only a few times. V usage is TRBV4-1 and J usage is TRBJ2-5; a weak D match, TRBD2 (6 bases). Looked up from germline, CDR1 is MGHRA and CDR2 is YSYEKL. This CDR3 region has 16 residues. The germline V and J ends were trimmed by 5 bases and 2 bases, with 18 bases remaining between them. CDR3 amino acids: CASSSSGVRGQETQYF. The CDR3 nucleotides are TGCGCCAGCAGCTCGTCGGGAGTGAGAGGACAAGAGACCCAGTACTTC.

V and J are TRBV20-1 and TRBJ2-3; 12 bases line up with TRBD2. The CDR3 length is 14 residues. Germline loops: CDR1 DFQATT, CDR2 SNEGSKA (reference sequence). The CDR3 nucleotides are TGCAGCCCCCCCGCTAGCGGGAGGGGAGATACGCAGTATTTT. Its protein is CSPPASGRGDTQYF.

V usage is TRBV5-1 and J usage is TRBJ2-3; a possible D gene is TRBD2 (7 bases). The germline gives CDR1 SGHRS, CDR2 YFSETQ. Between the trimmed V and J ends, which lost 0 bases and 5 bases, there was a span of 13 bases. This CDR3 is 15 amino acids long. The CDR3 coding sequence is TGCGCCAGCAGCTTGGTGAAGGGAGGGGGAGATACGCAGTATTTT. This codes for CASSLVKGGGDTQYF.

V gene TRBV7-2 combines with J gene TRBJ2-5; 10 bases align to TRBD2. Germline V gene lookup returns CDR1 SGHTA and CDR2 FQGNSA. J lost 4 bases, V lost 5 bases, and 10 bases had no gene match. The CDR3 is 16 amino acids. As DNA, the CDR3 is TGTGCCAGCAGCCCCCGCCTAGCGGGAGTATCAGAGACCCAGTACTTC. Translation gives CASSPRLAGVSETQYF.

The chain has TRBV27 and TRBJ2-1, with TRBD2 identical over 10 bases. There are 19 residues in the CDR3. V lost 0 bases, J lost 7 bases, and 15 bases stayed unmatched. Germline loops: CDR1 MNHEY, CDR2 SMNVEV (reference sequence). The CDR3 coding sequence is TGTGCCAGCAGTTTATCTGGCATTGGGACTAGCGTAAAGGGGAATGAGCAGTTCTTC. Its translation: CASSLSGIGTSVKGNEQFF.

This clonotype was counted only a few times. The chain couples TRBV18 to TRBJ2-1; TRBD2 agrees at 11 bases. The CDR3 consists of 16 residues. J lost 4 bases, V lost 0 bases, and 2 bases had no gene match. Germline CDR1 and CDR2: KGHSH and LQKENI. The DNA for the CDR3 is TGTGCCAGCTCACCACCGGGACTAGCGGATTACAATGAGCAGTTCTTC. This gives the protein CASSPPGLADYNEQFF.

The chain has TRBV6-5 and TRBJ2-2; D not certain. Germline V lookup: CDR1 MNHEY, CDR2 SVGAGI. The CDR3 runs 14 residues. Trimming shortened V by 3 bases and J by 6 bases, and 11 bases separated the two germline ends. The CDR3 here is CASSYGGFAGELFF. DNA of the CDR3: TGTGCCAGCAGTTATGGCGGTTTCGCCGGGGAGCTGTTTTTT.

The chain has TRBV20-1 and TRBJ1-2; 8 bases are shared with TRBD1. The junction had 4 bases not matched to a gene; V was cut back by 0 bases and J by 4 bases. Germline CDR1 and CDR2: DFQATT and SNEGSKA (reference sequence). This CDR3 contains 14 residues. The CDR3 nucleotides are TGCAGTGCTAGAGATGCAGGGGGCGGCTATGGCTACACCTTC. This translates into CSARDAGGGYGYTF.

The chain combines TRBV4-2 with TRBJ2-2; possibly TRBD2 for D (7 bases). The CDR3 has 18 amino acids. Trimming removed 4 bases from V and 2 bases from J, with 20 bases in between. The germline V gene encodes CDR1 LGHNA and CDR2 YNFKEQ. The CDR3 nucleotides read TGTGCCAGCAGCCCTGGCGGCGGGGGCCATCTAAACACCGGGGAGCTGTTTTTT. Its translation: CASSPGGGGHLNTGELFF.

This clonotype was picked up a small number of times. The V and J genes are TRBV18 and TRBJ2-7; 9 nucleotides agree with TRBD2. This CDR3 region has 14 residues. Unmatched junction bases numbered 5, after V lost 4 bases and J lost 4 bases. The germline V gene has CDR1 KGHSH and CDR2 LQKENI. The CDR3 nucleotides are TGTGCCAGCTCACGACAGCGGGAGGCTTACGAGCAGTACTTC. Protein sequence: CASSRQREAYEQYF.

This clonotype turned up a few times. The rearrangement uses TRBV5-1 and TRBJ2-7, with TRBD1 as a possible D gene (5 bases). This CDR3 spans 14 amino acids. CDR1 is SGHRS and CDR2 is YFSETQ in the germline V gene. With 0 bases removed from V and 2 bases from J, the gap between germline ends came to 9 bases. The CDR3 is CASSLEGQAYEQYF. CDR3 nucleotide sequence: TGCGCCAGCAGCTTGGAGGGGCAGGCCTACGAGCAGTACTTC.

This clonotype showed up just a few times. The chain is built from TRBV7-2 and TRBJ2-5; 8 nucleotides agree with TRBD2. The CDR3 covers 13 residues. V shed 7 bases and J 4 bases; nucleotides not matched to a gene: 5. CDR1 is SGHTA and CDR2 is FQGNSA in the germline V gene. Here the CDR3 DNA reads TGTGCCAGCATTCCGGGGGGGGGAGAGACCCAGTACTTC. Translated: CASIPGGGETQYF.

This clonotype appeared a few times. The chain couples TRBV14 to TRBJ2-7; perhaps TRBD1 as D (5 bases). The CDR3 spans 13 residues. The germline gives CDR1 SGHDN, CDR2 FVKESK. Trimming left V 3 bases short and J 3 bases short, with 9 bases between. CDR3 sequence (DNA): TGTGCCAGCAGCCAGACAGTTCTCTACGAGCAGTACTTC. The encoded protein is CASSQTVLYEQYF. Variable domain in full (rest from reference TRBV14 and TRBJ2-7): EAGVTQFPSHSVIEKGQTVTLRCDPISGHDNLYWYRRVMGKEIKFLLHFVKESKQDESGMPNNRFLAERTGGTYSTLKVQPAELEDSGVYFCASSQTVLYEQYFGPGTRLTVT.

The chain combines TRBV18 with TRBJ2-5; D is unclear. CDR1 is KGHSH, CDR2 LQKENI, per germline. CDR3 length: 12 residues. V was trimmed by 3 bases and J by 3 bases, leaving 5 bases between them. In DNA, the CDR3 is TGTGCCAGCTCACCTATGGAAGAGACCCAGTACTTC. Protein product: CASSPMEETQYF.

This clonotype was seen a few times. The chain carries TRBV12-3 or TRBV12-4 and TRBJ2-5; D is undetermined. This CDR3 has 12 residues. V was pared by 3 bases and J by 4 bases, with 6 bases between. This CDR3 reads CASSFERETQYF. CDR3 nucleotide sequence: TGTGCCAGCAGTTTTGAGAGAGAGACCCAGTACTTC.

The chain uses TRBV12-3 or TRBV12-4 and TRBJ1-1; no reliable D call. CDR3 size: 13 residues. V shed 2 bases and J shed 6 bases, with 10 bases lying between them. Here the CDR3 reads CASSLHSWPEAFF. The CDR3 DNA reads as TGTGCCAGCAGTTTACACAGCTGGCCTGAAGCTTTCTTT.

This sequence joins TRBV24-1 and TRBJ2-3; D unclear. Trimming stripped 3 bases from V and 4 bases from J, with 7 bases between. CDR1 and CDR2 (germline): KGHDR, SFDVKD. The CDR3 length is 13 residues. CDR3 DNA sequence: TGTGCCACCAGTGATCCGCCGGCAGATACGCAGTATTTT. Its translation is CATSDPPADTQYF.